This record looks at one TCR beta chain sequence and its context. The junction shows a germline mismatch at one end, possibly a read error. As handled by the study authors: Researchers report that nucleated cell counts were estimated from reference gene primer amplification. Measured with immunoSEQ multiplex PCR; TCRdb has only the in-frame clones, and not every one. V, J and clone size are those of that table, while D and trimming were read from the DNA. The profile shows over 150,000 clones, roughly 84% of them singletons. This record belongs to a study of blood T cell repertoires in COVID-19. The CDR3 consists of 15 residues. CDR1 and CDR2 (germline): SSHAT, FNYEAQ (reference sequence).

This receptor was identified in a woman of 80 years or more with active or convalescent COVID-19. The source material was peripheral blood. The genes are TRBV7-7 and TRBJ2-3; TRBD2 matches 7 bases. In nucleotides, the CDR3 is TGTGCTAGCAGCTTAGGCGGGGGAAGAACAGATACGCAGTATTTT. It yields the protein CASSLGGGRTDTQYF.